This T cell receptor (beta chain) was sequenced for a study of human T cells and chemical hapten exposure. TCRdb reprocessed the RACE reads via MiXCR and lists one record per CDR3 protein. The table includes some 54,000 distinct CDR3 sequences, more than 9% detected once. This clonotype was seen a handful of times. The germline V gene encodes CDR1 SGHAT and CDR2 FQNNGV. The CDR3 has 12 amino acids. Between the trimmed V and J ends, which lost 5 bases and 6 bases, there was a span of 7 bases. Stated time point: patch test 2, 6 weeks after DPC sensitization. The treatment: therapeutic diphenylcyclopropenone sensitization with weekly scalp DPC.

Sequenced material: whole blood, taken in connection with sensitization to the hapten diphenylcyclopropenone (DPC). The receptor was derived from a woman aged 45-65 years with alopecia areata. Some clones in this sample may be carry-over from other donors' samples. V usage is TRBV11-2 and J usage is TRBJ2-2; D not resolved. CDR3 DNA: TGTGCCAGCAGCCCAATCGCCGGGGAGCTGTTTTTT. Protein sequence: CASSPIAGELFF.